The clone carrying this T cell receptor (beta chain) was picked up one time. Trimming removed 0 bases at V and 7 bases at J, with 18 bases between. CDR1 LGHNA and CDR2 YSLEER come from the germline V gene. The CDR3 contains 16 residues. The data were taken from a study of T cell changes during pregnancy in multiple sclerosis. Generated by immunoSEQ multiplex PCR, the TCRdb table keeps only in-frame clones and is missing some. The sample yields roughly 80,000 clones, 90% to 95% seen once. The origin of this receptor is a female donor with multiple sclerosis, enrolled in a pregnancy study. The sequenced sample was peripheral blood, obtained in the first trimester of pregnancy. The chain recombines TRBV4-3 with TRBJ1-2; TRBD1 might be the D (5 bases). In DNA, the CDR3 is TGCGCCAGCAGCCAAGATTACGACAGCCCCGTCGCTGGCTACACCTTC. Translating gives CASSQDYDSPVAGYTF.